Here is one T cell receptor beta chain with its context. Relapse after autologous stem cell transplantation occurred in every patient, and brentuximab vedotin exposure varied. These data originate in a study of PD-1 blockade in classical Hodgkin lymphoma. The repertoire was sequenced with immunoSEQ multiplex PCR; TCRdb's copy has only in-frame clones and lacks some. The sample has 40,000 to 65,000 clones; 81% are singletons. The length of the CDR3 is 16 residues. V was cut by 3 bases and J by 0 bases, with 13 bases left in between. Germline V gene sequence: CDR1 KGHSH, CDR2 LQKENI. The material was peripheral blood mononuclear cells (PBMCs), obtained at baseline. This chain connects TRBV18 to TRBJ2-3; D might be TRBD1 (6 bases). The sequence came from a human donor with classical Hodgkin lymphoma. This CDR3 is CASSPTIDRSTDTQYF. The CDR3 DNA reads as TGTGCCAGCTCACCTACTATCGACAGGAGCACAGATACGCAGTATTTT.